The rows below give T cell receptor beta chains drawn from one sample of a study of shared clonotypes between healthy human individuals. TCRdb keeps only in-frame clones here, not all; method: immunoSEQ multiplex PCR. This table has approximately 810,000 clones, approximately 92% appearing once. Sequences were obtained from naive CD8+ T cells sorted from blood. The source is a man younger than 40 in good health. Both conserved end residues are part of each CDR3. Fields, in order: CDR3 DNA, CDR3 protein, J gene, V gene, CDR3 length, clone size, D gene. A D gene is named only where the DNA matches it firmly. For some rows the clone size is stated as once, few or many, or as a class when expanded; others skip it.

TGTGCCGGCAGCGTAGATGGTACAACGGACGAGCAGTACTTC | CAGSVDGTTDEQYF | TRBJ2-7 | TRBV9 | 14 | NA | NA
TGCAGCGTTGCCTCGGATTGGCGGAGCTCCTACGAGCAGTACTTC | CSVASDWRSSYEQYF | TRBJ2-7 | TRBV29-1 | 15 | NA | NA
TGTGCCAGCAGCTTAGGGATAGGCTACGAGCAGTACTTC | CASSLGIGYEQYF | TRBJ2-7 | TRBV7-9 | 13 | NA | NA
TGTGCCAGCAGCCAAGTCCTAGCGGGTCCCTACGAGCAGTACTTC | CASSQVLAGPYEQYF | TRBJ2-7 | TRBV14 | 15 | NA | TRBD2
TGCAGCGCTGGAGGGACCTCGTACGAGCAGTACTTC | CSAGGTSYEQYF | TRBJ2-7 | TRBV29-1 | 12 | NA | NA
TGCAGCGTCCGGGAGGGAAATGAGCAGTTCTTC | CSVREGNEQFF | TRBJ2-1 | TRBV29-1 | 11 | NA | TRBD2
TGTGCCAGCAGCGTCGGGACTTTCGAGCAGTACTTC | CASSVGTFEQYF | TRBJ2-7 | TRBV5-8 | 12 | NA | NA
TGTGCCAGCAGTGAAGACTTGGCAATGAGTGCGCAGTTCTTC | CASSEDLAMSAQFF | TRBJ2-1 | TRBV6-4 | 14 | NA | NA
TGTGCCAGCAGGCCGGGACAGGGACTCACAGATACGCAGTATTTT | CASRPGQGLTDTQYF | TRBJ2-3 | TRBV28 | 15 | NA | TRBD1
TGTGCCAGCAGTTACGGGGCGGGGACATCAACGGAGACCCAGTACTTC | CASSYGAGTSTETQYF | TRBJ2-5 | TRBV6-5 | 16 | NA | NA
TGCGCCAGCAGCTTGGAGGGAGGCACAGATACGCAGTATTTT | CASSLEGGTDTQYF | TRBJ2-3 | TRBV5-1 | 14 | NA | NA
TGTGCCAGCAGCGAAGCGGGACTAGCGGGAGACCCTTTTCGCGGGGAGCTGTTTTTT | CASSEAGLAGDPFRGELFF | TRBJ2-2 | TRBV11-3 | 19 | once | TRBD2
TGCGCCAGCAGCCCCGGGACACTCGCCGTTACTACTACAGATGAGCAGTTCTTC | CASSPGTLAVTTTDEQFF | TRBJ2-1 | TRBV4-3 | 18 | NA | NA
TGTGCCAGCAGTCTACGGACAGGCCACAATGAGCAGTTCTTC | CASSLRTGHNEQFF | TRBJ2-1 | TRBV27 | 14 | NA | TRBD1
TGTGCCAGCAGTTACCGGCTAGCGGAGAGCACAGATACGCAGTATTTT | CASSYRLAESTDTQYF | TRBJ2-3 | TRBV6-6 | 16 | NA | TRBD2
TGTGCCAGCAGCCAAGTTATTGGCGACGAGCAGTACTTC | CASSQVIGDEQYF | TRBJ2-7 | TRBV4-2 | 13 | NA | NA
TGTGCCTGGAATCTAGCGGGGGGATACAATGAGCAGTTCTTC | CAWNLAGGYNEQFF | TRBJ2-1 | TRBV30 | 14 | NA | TRBD2
TGTGCCCGGGGAAGGGATAGCGAGCAGTACTTC | CARGRDSEQYF | TRBJ2-7 | TRBV25-1 | 11 | NA | NA
TGTGCCAGCAGCCCGGACGGACTAGCGGGACGGGGTGAGCAGTTCTTC | CASSPDGLAGRGEQFF | TRBJ2-1 | TRBV7-9 | 16 | NA | TRBD2
TGTGCCAGCAGCTTAGCTGAGACGGGGGGAAACAATGAGCAGTTCTTC | CASSLAETGGNNEQFF | TRBJ2-1 | TRBV7-6 | 16 | NA | TRBD2
TGTGCCAGCAGCGAACAGGGCTACGAGCAGTACTTC | CASSEQGYEQYF | TRBJ2-7 | TRBV7-9 | 12 | NA | NA
TGTGCCAGTAGTATCGGTCCAGCGGGAGAGTGCGAGCAGTACTTC | CASSIGPAGECEQYF | TRBJ2-7 | TRBV19 | 15 | NA | TRBD2
TGTGCCAGCAGTTACTCTGGGGTGGGGAGCAATCAGCCCCAGCATTTT | CASSYSGVGSNQPQHF | TRBJ1-5 | TRBV6-5 | 16 | NA | NA
TGTGCCAGCAGTTTACAGGGAGGAGAAAAACTGTTTTTT | CASSLQGGEKLFF | TRBJ1-4 | TRBV27 | 13 | NA | NA
TGTGCCAGCTCACCAGGGGGCGGGGGTGACGAATACTACGAGCAGTACTTC | CASSPGGGGDEYYEQYF | TRBJ2-7 | TRBV18 | 17 | NA | NA
TGTGCCAGCAGTGAATGGGAAGCGGGAGGGGACTACGAGCAGTACTTC | CASSEWEAGGDYEQYF | TRBJ2-7 | TRBV6-1 | 16 | once | TRBD2
TGTGCCAGCAGCTTGGGCCAGACTACGAACACCGGGGAGCTGTTTTTT | CASSLGQTTNTGELFF | TRBJ2-2 | TRBV5-8 | 16 | NA | NA
TGCGCCAGCACTCAGGGGGGCAACACTGAAGCTTTCTTT | CASTQGGNTEAFF | TRBJ1-1 | TRBV4-3 | 13 | NA | TRBD1
TGTGCCATCAGTGAGTCGACAGGGATCTCCCAGCCCCAGCATTTT | CAISESTGISQPQHF | TRBJ1-5 | TRBV10-3 | 15 | once | TRBD1
TGTGCCAGCAGTGAAGGGCAGGAAGCCTACACCTTC | CASSEGQEAYTF | TRBJ1-2 | TRBV2 | 12 | NA | NA
TGTGCCAGCAGCGCGGACTACTCCGAGCAGTTCTTC | CASSADYSEQFF | TRBJ2-1 | TRBV9 | 12 | NA | NA
TGTGCCAGCCACCCCAGGGGGCAAGAGACCCAGTACTTC | CASHPRGQETQYF | TRBJ2-5 | TRBV7-8 | 13 | NA | TRBD1
TGTGCCAGCAGTCCTATGGGGGGTGTCACAGATACGCAGTATTTT | CASSPMGGVTDTQYF | TRBJ2-3 | TRBV27 | 15 | NA | NA
TGTGCCAGCAACGAGAGCAGGGGGCGGACCCTAGCCAAAAACATTCAGTACTTC | CASNESRGRTLAKNIQYF | TRBJ2-4 | TRBV2 | 18 | NA | TRBD1
TGTGCCAGCAGTTTGATTTCAAGCATGAACACTGAAGCTTTCTTT | CASSLISSMNTEAFF | TRBJ1-1 | TRBV27 | 15 | NA | NA
TGCAGCGTTGAAGATCGCGGCGGTTTCGAGCAGTTCTTC | CSVEDRGGFEQFF | TRBJ2-1 | TRBV29-1 | 13 | NA | NA
TGCAGCGAAACTAGCGGGAGAGGTGAGATCGGGGAGCTGTTTTTT | CSETSGRGEIGELFF | TRBJ2-2 | TRBV29-1 | 15 | NA | TRBD2
TGTGCCAGCAGTCAAAGGAAGGCCGCGAACACCGGGGAGCTGTTTTTT | CASSQRKAANTGELFF | TRBJ2-2 | TRBV7-3 | 16 | NA | NA
TGTGCCAGTCAGGGACAGGCAGACGTCCTGACTTTC | CASQGQADVLTF | TRBJ2-6 | TRBV27 | 12 | once | TRBD1
TGTGCCAGCAGCTTGGGTGCCTGGGGCGAGCAGTACTTC | CASSLGAWGEQYF | TRBJ2-7 | TRBV5-6 | 13 | NA | NA
TGTGCCAGCAGCTTTGATGCATACAATGAGCAGTTCTTC | CASSFDAYNEQFF | TRBJ2-1 | TRBV11-2 | 13 | NA | NA
TGCAGCGCCTTGGGGAGCTCTGGAAACACCATATATTTT | CSALGSSGNTIYF | TRBJ1-3 | TRBV29-1 | 13 | NA | NA
TGTGCCAGCAGCTTAGACAGGACTACTGAAGCTTTCTTT | CASSLDRTTEAFF | TRBJ1-1 | TRBV7-9 | 13 | NA | NA
TGTGCCAGCAGTGTAGTCGGGATGGGGGTTGAAGCTTTCTTT | CASSVVGMGVEAFF | TRBJ1-1 | TRBV2 | 14 | NA | NA
TGTGCCAGCAGCTCTACCGGGACCACCTACTCCTACGAGCAGTACTTC | CASSSTGTTYSYEQYF | TRBJ2-7 | TRBV5-4 | 16 | NA | NA
TGTGCCAGCAGTCTGGGACAGGCATCGTCCTACGAGCAGTACTTC | CASSLGQASSYEQYF | TRBJ2-7 | TRBV27 | 15 | NA | TRBD1
TGTGCCAGCACCACAGTAGCGGGAGCCCATCGTAATGAGCAGTTCTTC | CASTTVAGAHRNEQFF | TRBJ2-1 | TRBV11-2 | 16 | NA | TRBD2
TGTGCCAGCAGCTGGACAGTGCCGCAGCTGGGAGCTGAAGCTTTCTTT | CASSWTVPQLGAEAFF | TRBJ1-1 | TRBV7-2 | 16 | NA | NA
TGTGCCAGCTCACCAATGGGACTAGCGGACTCCTACGAGCAGTACTTC | CASSPMGLADSYEQYF | TRBJ2-7 | TRBV18 | 16 | NA | TRBD2
TGTGCCAGCGGACAGACGCCGGGACTAGTCACAGATACGCAGTATTTT | CASGQTPGLVTDTQYF | TRBJ2-3 | TRBV7-8 | 16 | NA | TRBD2
TGTGCCAGCAGGCCTAGACAGGGGGCGTGGGAGCAGTACTTC | CASRPRQGAWEQYF | TRBJ2-7 | TRBV13 | 14 | NA | TRBD1
TGTGCCAGTAGTACCCGCACAGGGGGCTATGGCTACACCTTC | CASSTRTGGYGYTF | TRBJ1-2 | TRBV19 | 14 | NA | TRBD1
TGTGCCATCAAGCCCCAGCATTTT | CAIKPQHF | TRBJ1-5 | TRBV11-2 | 8 | NA | NA
TGCGCCAGCAGCTGGACAGGGGGCTCCCAAGAGACCCAGTACTTC | CASSWTGGSQETQYF | TRBJ2-5 | TRBV5-1 | 15 | NA | TRBD1
TGTGCCAGCAGCTTGGGGACAGGGGGTCTAGACAATGAGCAGTTCTTC | CASSLGTGGLDNEQFF | TRBJ2-1 | TRBV5-6 | 16 | NA | TRBD1
TGTGCCACCAGCAGAGATTTGGCCAGAGTAAATAGCAATCAGCCCCAGCATTTT | CATSRDLARVNSNQPQHF | TRBJ1-5 | TRBV15 | 18 | NA | NA
TGCGCCAGCAGCCAAGATTCTAAAGGGGATGCAGGGAACTATGGCTACACCTTC | CASSQDSKGDAGNYGYTF | TRBJ1-2 | TRBV4-1 | 18 | NA | NA
TGTGCCAGCAGTGACTCGACTAGTAGCCCGATCTCCTACGAGCAGTACTTC | CASSDSTSSPISYEQYF | TRBJ2-7 | TRBV6-4 | 17 | NA | NA
TGTGCCAGCAGCCCCACACTAGGCCGCACCTACAATGAGCAGTTCTTC | CASSPTLGRTYNEQFF | TRBJ2-1 | TRBV7-9 | 16 | NA | NA